Listed below are T cell receptor beta chains from one sample, sequenced in a study of blood T cells in healthy people across ages. TCRdb passed the 5' RACE reads through MiXCR, listing each CDR3 protein once. Of about 1 million distinct CDR3 sequences in the sample, around 43% were seen once. The sample taken for sequencing was blood. The receptor source for this set is a woman aged 55-70 years in good health. CDR3s include the opening cysteine and the closing phenylalanine or tryptophan. The order of the fields is J gene, V gene, D gene, clone size, CDR3 protein, CDR3 DNA. A D gene is named only where the DNA matches it firmly. Clone size is stated in some rows and not others, as once, few, many or a class when expanded.

J: TRBJ2-5
V: TRBV24-1
D: .
size: few
CDR3: CATSDPLAREETQYF
DNA: TGTGCCACCAGTGACCCCTTAGCGAGAGAGGAGACCCAGTACTTC

J: TRBJ1-6
V: TRBV20-1
D: TRBD1
size: .
CDR3: CSSGTGAYNSPLHF
DNA: TGCAGTAGCGGGACAGGGGCCTATAATTCACCCCTCCACTTT

J: TRBJ2-4
V: TRBV15
D: TRBD1
size: .
CDR3: CATNGQGRGQNIQYF
DNA: TGTGCCACCAACGGACAGGGACGAGGACAAAACATTCAGTACTTC

J: TRBJ1-2
V: TRBV29-1
D: TRBD1
size: .
CDR3: CSVVTGTGFGSSRGGYTF
DNA: TGCAGCGTTGTAACCGGGACAGGCTTCGGTAGTTCCCGGGGTGGCTACACCTTC

J: TRBJ2-4
V: TRBV6-5
D: .
size: once
CDR3: CASSLGPITRQYF
DNA: TGTGCCAGCAGCCTGGGGCCAATCACGCGGCAGTACTTC

J: TRBJ2-5
V: TRBV2
D: TRBD2
size: once
CDR3: CASNSGRADETQYF
DNA: TGTGCCAGCAATAGCGGGAGGGCCGACGAGACCCAGTACTTC

J: TRBJ2-1
V: TRBV20-1
D: .
size: .
CDR3: CSVPGTWEQFF
DNA: TGCAGCGTCCCAGGGACGTGGGAGCAGTTCTTC

J: TRBJ2-1
V: TRBV27
D: TRBD2
size: .
CDR3: CASSHRPGTSGSGNEQFF
DNA: TGTGCCAGCAGTCACCGTCCCGGGACTAGCGGGAGTGGTAATGAGCAGTTCTTC

J: TRBJ2-2
V: TRBV4-1
D: TRBD2
size: .
CDR3: CASSQERAGVGTGELFF
DNA: TGCGCCAGCAGCCAAGAACGAGCGGGAGTAGGTACCGGGGAGCTGTTTTTT

J: TRBJ2-2
V: TRBV2
D: .
size: .
CDR3: CASSGGSFGELFF
DNA: TGTGCCAGCAGTGGAGGGAGCTTCGGGGAGCTGTTTTTT

J: TRBJ2-7
V: TRBV20-1
D: TRBD1
size: few
CDR3: CSAMQAGTGGSYEQYF
DNA: TGCAGTGCGATGCAGGCCGGGACAGGGGGAAGCTACGAGCAGTACTTC

J: TRBJ1-2
V: TRBV20-1
D: .
size: .
CDR3: CSAIQWGGSTNYGYTF
DNA: TGCAGTGCTATCCAATGGGGGGGATCAACTAACTATGGCTACACCTTC

J: TRBJ2-7
V: TRBV10-3
D: .
size: few
CDR3: CAISTAGEQYF
DNA: TGTGCCATCAGTACGGCGGGAGAGCAGTACTTC

J: TRBJ2-1
V: TRBV11-2
D: .
size: .
CDR3: CASSPGDSFYNEQFF
DNA: TGTGCCAGCAGCCCAGGGGATAGTTTCTACAATGAGCAGTTCTTC

J: TRBJ2-1
V: TRBV20-1
D: TRBD2
size: few
CDR3: CSASALAASSYNEQFF
DNA: TGCAGTGCTAGCGCCCTAGCGGCCAGCTCCTACAATGAGCAGTTCTTC

J: TRBJ1-2
V: TRBV6-1
D: .
size: .
CDR3: CASSTSHQSYGYTF
DNA: TGTGCCAGCAGTACAAGCCACCAGAGCTATGGCTACACCTTC

J: TRBJ2-7
V: TRBV27
D: TRBD2
size: few
CDR3: CASSLSSGSVAYEQYF
DNA: TGTGCCAGCAGTTTATCAAGCGGGAGTGTAGCCTACGAGCAGTACTTC

J: TRBJ2-3
V: TRBV20-1
D: TRBD2
size: .
CDR3: CSALGLAGDATQYF
DNA: TGCAGTGCCTTGGGACTAGCGGGAGACGCTACGCAGTATTTT

J: TRBJ2-2
V: TRBV12-3/TRBV12-4
D: .
size: few
CDR3: CASSLGVHTGELFF
DNA: TGTGCCAGCAGTTTAGGGGTTCACACCGGGGAGCTGTTTTTT

J: TRBJ2-3
V: TRBV27
D: TRBD2
size: few
CDR3: CASSPRTSGIADTQYF
DNA: TGTGCCAGCAGTCCGCGGACTAGCGGGATAGCAGATACGCAGTATTTT

J: TRBJ2-1
V: TRBV12-5
D: TRBD2
size: many
CDR3: CASGLMASGRFYNEQFF
DNA: TGTGCTAGTGGTTTAATGGCTAGCGGGAGATTTTACAATGAGCAGTTCTTC

J: TRBJ1-6
V: TRBV3-1
D: .
size: many
CDR3: CASSQKWTNSPLHF
DNA: TGTGCCAGCAGCCAAAAATGGACTAATTCACCCCTCCACTTT

J: TRBJ1-2
V: TRBV25-1
D: .
size: .
CDR3: CASSRNSYNYGYTF
DNA: TGTGCCAGCAGTCGTAACAGTTACAACTATGGCTACACCTTC

J: TRBJ2-1
V: TRBV6-1
D: TRBD1
size: once
CDR3: CASSESRTGGNEQFF
DNA: TGTGCCAGCAGTGAATCCCGGACAGGGGGAAATGAGCAGTTCTTC

J: TRBJ2-2
V: TRBV2
D: .
size: once
CDR3: CASMLGAGELFF
DNA: TGTGCCAGCATGTTGGGCGCTGGGGAGCTGTTTTTT

J: TRBJ2-2
V: TRBV13
D: .
size: .
CDR3: CASSPDRTNTGELFF
DNA: TGTGCCAGCAGTCCTGACAGGACGAACACCGGGGAGCTGTTTTTT

J: TRBJ2-7
V: TRBV27
D: .
size: .
CDR3: CASSLSPDSSYEQYF
DNA: TGTGCCAGCAGTTTATCACCGGACAGCTCCTACGAGCAGTACTTC

J: TRBJ2-3
V: TRBV27
D: TRBD1
size: .
CDR3: CASSLSQGASTDTQYF
DNA: TGTGCCAGCAGTTTATCCCAGGGGGCGTCTACAGATACGCAGTATTTT

J: TRBJ2-1
V: TRBV7-8
D: TRBD2
size: .
CDR3: CASSSGLTSGSSYNEQFF
DNA: TGTGCCAGCAGCTCCGGCCTGACTAGCGGGAGCTCCTACAATGAGCAGTTCTTC

J: TRBJ2-5
V: TRBV18
D: .
size: .
CDR3: CASSPPWGRDLETQYF
DNA: TGTGCCAGCTCACCACCGTGGGGCAGGGACTTGGAGACCCAGTACTTC

J: TRBJ2-7
V: TRBV5-1
D: TRBD1
size: few
CDR3: CASSSRQGSSYEQYF
DNA: TGCGCCAGCAGCTCAAGACAGGGATCCTCCTACGAGCAGTACTTC

J: TRBJ1-2
V: TRBV27
D: .
size: .
CDR3: CASSPLYVGSNYGYTF
DNA: TGTGCCAGCAGTCCCCTCTACGTGGGTTCTAACTATGGCTACACCTTC

J: TRBJ2-3
V: TRBV9
D: .
size: .
CDR3: CASSVVGGEGTDTQYF
DNA: TGTGCCAGCAGCGTAGTAGGGGGAGAAGGCACAGATACGCAGTATTTT

J: TRBJ2-7
V: TRBV4-2
D: TRBD1
size: .
CDR3: CASSQDPDREYEQYF
DNA: TGTGCCAGCAGCCAAGACCCGGACAGGGAATACGAGCAGTACTTC

J: TRBJ2-7
V: TRBV18
D: TRBD1
size: few
CDR3: CASSPGTGSASYEQYF
DNA: TGTGCCAGCTCACCAGGGACAGGGTCGGCGTCCTACGAGCAGTACTTC

J: TRBJ2-1
V: TRBV7-9
D: TRBD2
size: few
CDR3: CASSFPPREENEQFF
DNA: TGTGCCAGCAGCTTCCCCCCGCGGGAGGAAAATGAGCAGTTCTTC

J: TRBJ2-7
V: TRBV12-3/TRBV12-4
D: .
size: few
CDR3: CASRHGSPGATEQYF
DNA: TGTGCCAGCAGGCACGGATCGCCGGGAGCTACCGAGCAGTACTTC

J: TRBJ2-3
V: TRBV20-1
D: .
size: .
CDR3: CSASVPSTDTQYF
DNA: TGCAGTGCTAGCGTACCTAGCACAGATACGCAGTATTTT

J: TRBJ2-7
V: TRBV30
D: .
size: few
CDR3: CAWSGTVYEQYF
DNA: TGTGCCTGGAGTGGGACAGTCTACGAGCAGTACTTC

J: TRBJ1-4
V: TRBV5-1
D: .
size: .
CDR3: CASSIGNEKLFF
DNA: TGCGCCAGCAGCATAGGGAATGAAAAACTGTTTTTT

J: TRBJ2-7
V: TRBV20-1
D: TRBD2
size: .
CDR3: CSARAILTSGSRNEQYF
DNA: TGCAGTGCTAGGGCTATCCTGACTAGCGGGAGTAGGAACGAGCAGTACTTC

J: TRBJ2-7
V: TRBV7-9
D: .
size: .
CDR3: CASSLGGGKSSYEQYF
DNA: TGTGCCAGCAGCTTAGGGGGCGGGAAGAGCTCCTACGAGCAGTACTTC

J: TRBJ2-5
V: TRBV12-3/TRBV12-4
D: .
size: .
CDR3: CTSSVTGSETQYF
DNA: TGTACCAGCAGTGTTACCGGGAGTGAGACCCAGTACTTC

J: TRBJ2-6
V: TRBV5-1
D: .
size: .
CDR3: CASSLGGSRAGANVLTF
DNA: TGCGCCAGCAGCTTGGGGGGCAGTCGGGCTGGGGCCAACGTCCTGACTTTC

J: TRBJ2-1
V: TRBV7-9
D: TRBD2
size: .
CDR3: CASSLLLASRLYNEQFF
DNA: TGTGCCAGCAGCTTACTACTAGCGTCCAGACTTTACAATGAGCAGTTCTTC

J: TRBJ2-1
V: TRBV20-1
D: .
size: few
CDR3: CSARLGASYNEQFF
DNA: TGCAGTGCTAGGTTGGGAGCCTCCTACAATGAGCAGTTCTTC

J: TRBJ1-5
V: TRBV9
D: .
size: many
CDR3: CASSARESNQPQHF
DNA: TGTGCCAGCAGCGCCAGGGAGAGCAATCAGCCCCAGCATTTT

J: TRBJ2-2
V: TRBV9
D: .
size: .
CDR3: CASSVGPLNTGELFF
DNA: TGTGCCAGCAGCGTCGGGCCTTTGAACACCGGGGAGCTGTTTTTT

J: TRBJ1-1
V: TRBV6-2/TRBV6-3
D: .
size: .
CDR3: CASLQATEAFF
DNA: TGTGCCAGCCTTCAGGCCACTGAAGCTTTCTTT

J: TRBJ2-4
V: TRBV20-1
D: TRBD2
size: many
CDR3: CSASSGPANIQYF
DNA: TGCAGTGCTAGTAGCGGGCCCGCAAACATTCAGTACTTC

J: TRBJ2-7
V: TRBV28
D: TRBD1
size: .
CDR3: CASRNSGTGVYEQYF
DNA: TGTGCCAGCAGAAACTCCGGGACAGGGGTCTACGAGCAGTACTTC

J: TRBJ1-2
V: TRBV29-1
D: .
size: .
CDR3: CSVAAGLGYGYTF
DNA: TGCAGCGTTGCAGCAGGGCTGGGGTATGGCTACACCTTC

J: TRBJ2-3
V: TRBV19
D: TRBD1
size: .
CDR3: CASRDRALGNTQYF
DNA: TGTGCCAGTAGGGACAGGGCGTTGGGGAATACGCAGTATTTT

J: TRBJ2-5
V: TRBV5-1
D: TRBD1
size: few
CDR3: CASSDRTGGTQYF
DNA: TGCGCCAGCAGCGATCGGACAGGGGGGACCCAGTACTTC

J: TRBJ2-5
V: TRBV20-1
D: TRBD2
size: few
CDR3: CSAQTGTSVFRDLYNEQYF
DNA: TGCAGTGCCCAGACCGGGACTAGTGTTTTTCGGGACTTATACAATGAGCAGTACTTC